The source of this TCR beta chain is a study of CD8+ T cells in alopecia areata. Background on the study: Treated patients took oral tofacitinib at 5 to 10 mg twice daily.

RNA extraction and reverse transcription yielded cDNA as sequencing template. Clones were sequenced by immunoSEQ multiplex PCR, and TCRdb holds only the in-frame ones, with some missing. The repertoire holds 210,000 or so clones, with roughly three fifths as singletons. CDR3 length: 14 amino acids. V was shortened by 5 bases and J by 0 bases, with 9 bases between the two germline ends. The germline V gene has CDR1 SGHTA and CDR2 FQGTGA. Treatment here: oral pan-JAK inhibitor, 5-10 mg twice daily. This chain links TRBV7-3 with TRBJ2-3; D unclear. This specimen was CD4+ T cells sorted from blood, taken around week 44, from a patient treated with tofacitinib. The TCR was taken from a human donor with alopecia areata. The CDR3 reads CASSLALSTDTQYF. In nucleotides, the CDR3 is TGTGCCAGCAGCCTCGCCCTCAGCACAGATACGCAGTATTTT.